The rows below give T cell receptor beta chains drawn from one sample of a study of CD8 T cells in Susac syndrome. TCRdb re-called the immunoSEQ multiplex PCR reads with MiXCR, one entry per CDR3 protein. The sample holds approximately 74,000 distinct CDR3 sequences, 90% to 95% seen once. Sequencing was performed on CD8+ T cells from PBMCs. Every receptor here comes from a human donor with Susac syndrome. The CDR3 runs from the conserved cysteine through the conserved F or W. A D gene is named only where the DNA matches it firmly. For some rows the clone size is stated as once, few or many, or as a class when expanded; others skip it.

CDR3,DNA,J,V,D,size
CASSLAGGQETQYF,TGTGCCAGCAGCTTAGCGGGAGGCCAAGAGACCCAGTACTTC,TRBJ2-5,TRBV7-2,-,-
CAWSRTGDRQPQHF,TGTGCCTGGAGTAGGACAGGGGATCGTCAGCCCCAGCATTTT,TRBJ1-5,TRBV30,TRBD1,-
CASSLPGADTGELFF,TGTGCCAGCAGCTTACCAGGGGCCGACACCGGGGAGCTGTTTTTT,TRBJ2-2,TRBV7-9,-,-
CASSEPAEAFF,TGTGCCAGCAGTGAACCAGCCGAAGCTTTCTTT,TRBJ1-1,TRBV2,-,-
CASSLAGTVNQPQHF,TGTGCCAGCAGCTTGGCCGGTACAGTCAATCAGCCCCAGCATTTT,TRBJ1-5,TRBV5-6,-,-
CASSYSLAGSYEQYF,TGTGCCAGCAGTTACTCGCTAGCGGGCTCCTACGAGCAGTACTTC,TRBJ2-7,TRBV6-2/TRBV6-3,TRBD2,few
CSAREGSGWATDTQYF,TGCAGTGCTAGAGAGGGGAGCGGGTGGGCCACAGATACGCAGTATTTT,TRBJ2-3,TRBV20-1,-,-
CSVVRGSNTGELFF,TGCAGCGTTGTGAGGGGTTCGAACACCGGGGAGCTGTTTTTT,TRBJ2-2,TRBV29-1,-,-
CASSIDLGNTEAFF,TGTGCCAGTAGTATAGATCTCGGGAACACTGAAGCTTTCTTT,TRBJ1-1,TRBV19,-,-
CASMLGGTGFYEQYF,TGTGCCAGTATGCTGGGCGGGACAGGGTTTTACGAGCAGTACTTC,TRBJ2-7,TRBV5-6,TRBD1,-
CASSTPQRERGETQYF,TGTGCCAGCAGTACCCCCCAGCGGGAGAGGGGAGAGACCCAGTACTTC,TRBJ2-5,TRBV28,TRBD2,once
CSARARVGRYEQYF,TGCAGTGCGAGGGCCAGGGTGGGACGCTACGAGCAGTACTTC,TRBJ2-7,TRBV20-1,-,-
CSASSSIAGAYEQYF,TGCAGTGCATCCTCCTCGATAGCGGGAGCGTACGAGCAGTACTTC,TRBJ2-7,TRBV20-1,TRBD2,-
CASSPQGTGHEQYF,TGTGCCAGCAGCCCGCAAGGGACCGGCCACGAGCAGTACTTC,TRBJ2-7,TRBV7-9,-,-
CASSEDTSSYNEQFF,TGTGCCAGCAGCGAGGACACAAGCTCCTACAATGAGCAGTTCTTC,TRBJ2-1,TRBV11-1,-,-
CAWSVLGGVPYNEQFF,TGTGCCTGGAGTGTACTCGGCGGGGTCCCCTACAATGAGCAGTTCTTC,TRBJ2-1,TRBV30,-,-
CASSALTGNAIGQYF,TGTGCCAGCAGTGCATTGACAGGGAACGCCATCGGGCAGTACTTC,TRBJ2-7,TRBV25-1,TRBD1,-
CSVELGQGRRYDEQYF,TGCAGCGTTGAGTTGGGACAGGGTAGGAGATACGACGAGCAGTACTTC,TRBJ2-7,TRBV29-1,TRBD1,once
CASSFTGINQPQHF,TGTGCCAGCAGCTTTACGGGGATAAATCAGCCCCAGCATTTT,TRBJ1-5,TRBV7-9,-,-
CASSWGSEQYF,TGTGCCAGCAGTTGGGGAAGTGAGCAGTACTTC,TRBJ2-7,TRBV12-3/TRBV12-4,-,-
CASSPPDSRGQFF,TGTGCCAGCTCCCCCCCGGACTCCCGGGGGCAGTTCTTC,TRBJ2-1,TRBV9,-,-
CASRLAGGYEQFF,TGTGCCAGTAGGTTAGCGGGAGGTTACGAGCAGTTCTTC,TRBJ2-1,TRBV19,TRBD2,-
CASNPRTEAFF,TGCGCCAGCAACCCCCGGACTGAAGCTTTCTTT,TRBJ1-1,TRBV4-1,-,-
CASSQENYGYTF,TGCGCCAGCAGCCAAGAAAACTATGGCTACACCTTC,TRBJ1-2,TRBV4-3,-,-
CATSRAQESGANVLTF,TGTGCCACCAGCAGAGCTCAGGAATCTGGGGCCAACGTCCTGACTTTC,TRBJ2-6,TRBV15,-,-
CSVEDNRSEKLFF,TGCAGCGTTGAAGATAACCGATCCGAAAAACTGTTTTTT,TRBJ1-4,TRBV29-1,-,-
CASSSRLAGVRDTQYF,TGTGCCAGCAGTTCCCGACTAGCGGGAGTCCGCGATACGCAGTATTTT,TRBJ2-3,TRBV6-7,TRBD2,-